This T cell receptor beta chain originates from a study of T cell responses to AZD1222 COVID-19 vaccine. Points from the study as a whole: Most donors were white British, females outnumbered males, and clonal diversity was possibly underestimated.

The data were produced by immunoSEQ multiplex PCR, yet TCRdb's version contains in-frame clones alone and is incomplete. The data hold around 150,000 clones, with roughly 91% observed a single time. V was cut by 4 bases and J by 0 bases, with 10 bases left in between. CDR3 length equals 14 residues. Looked up from germline, CDR1 is SGHTS and CDR2 is YDEGEE. Both about-4-week and about-12-week second-dose recipients were combined. As to this clone: Its specificity is not known.

The sequenced sample was peripheral blood, obtained 28 days after the second AZD1222 dose. This clonotype was sampled from an adult who received the AZD1222 COVID-19 vaccine. The chain couples TRBV5-8 to TRBJ1-1; possible D gene TRBD1, 6 bases. The CDR3 DNA reads TGTGCCAGCAGCCGAGGACAGTTGAACACTGAAGCTTTCTTT. It is translated as CASSRGQLNTEAFF.